These 8 T cell receptor beta chains were sequenced from one sample in a study of CD8+ T cells in alopecia areata. Investigators isolated RNA and reverse transcribed it into cDNA to act as the sequencing template. Generated by immunoSEQ multiplex PCR, the TCRdb table keeps only in-frame clones and is missing some. The repertoire has around 120,000 clones, 61% of them found once; the top ten carry 5% to 7%. Specified treatment: oral pan-JAK inhibitor, 5-10 mg twice daily. Source: CD4+ T cells sorted from blood, taken at week 4, from a patient treated with tofacitinib. The receptor set was obtained from a human donor with alopecia areata.

The genes are TRBV9 and TRBJ2-3; D not certain. Germline values: CDR1 SGDLS, CDR2 YYNGEE. This CDR3 region has 16 residues. V lost 0 bases and J lost 0, with 11 bases in between. The CDR3 is CASSVAVSPSTDTQYF. The CDR3 nucleotides are TGTGCCAGCAGCGTAGCTGTTAGCCCAAGCACAGATACGCAGTATTTT.

The chain is built from TRBV7-9 and TRBJ1-2, with no clear D. Trimming took off 3 bases at V and 8 bases at J, with 10 bases between the two ends. There are 12 residues in the CDR3. Germline V gene data show CDR1 as SEHNR and CDR2 as FQNEAQ (reference sequence). The CDR3 is CASSLESSGYTF. The CDR3 coding sequence is TGTGCCAGCAGCTTGGAGAGCAGCGGCTACACCTTC.

The chain employs TRBV25-1 and TRBJ1-2, with D perhaps matching TRBD1 (5 bases). Trimming removed 7 bases at V and 6 bases at J, with 15 bases between. Germline CDR1 and CDR2: MGHDK and SYGVNS. This CDR3 contains 13 residues. Written as DNA, the CDR3 is TGTGCCAGCAAGGGGCAGGGTGGCGATGGCTACACCTTC. Amino acid sequence: CASKGQGGDGYTF.

The rearrangement links TRBV7-6 to TRBJ2-3, with 9 nucleotides matching TRBD1. Trimming removed 5 bases from V and 4 bases from J; junction bases left unmatched: 7. Germline V gene data show CDR1 as SGHVS and CDR2 as FNYEAQ. This CDR3 has 15 amino acids. The CDR3 protein is CASSRAGTGPDTQYF. The CDR3 DNA is TGTGCCAGCAGCCGTGCCGGGACAGGGCCAGATACGCAGTATTTT.

This clone has just a few counts. The chain uses TRBV11-1 and TRBJ2-6; D gene ambiguous. V was cut by 4 bases and J by 0 bases, with 10 bases left in between. Per the germline V gene, CDR1 is SGHAT and CDR2 is FQDESV (reference sequence). CDR3 length: 16 residues. The CDR3 spells CASSSRLGSGANVLTF. CDR3 sequence (DNA): TGTGCCAGCAGCTCACGTCTCGGCTCTGGGGCCAACGTCCTGACTTTC.

This rearrangement joins TRBV2 to TRBJ2-5; 7 positions match TRBD2. The germline CDR1 and CDR2 sequences are SNHLY and FYNNEI. After removal of 5 bases from V and 1 base from J, the junction contained 7 bases not matched to a gene. The CDR3 extends over 15 amino acids. This CDR3 is CASSPRERGQETQYF. CDR3 coding DNA: TGTGCCAGCAGTCCAAGGGAGCGGGGCCAAGAGACCCAGTACTTC.

V gene TRBV5-4 combines with J gene TRBJ2-2; possibly TRBD1 for D (7 bases). This CDR3 is 16 amino acids long. Trimming removed 4 bases from V and 1 base from J, with 14 bases in between. Germline V lookup: CDR1 SGHNT, CDR2 YYREEE (reference sequence). CDR3 sequence (DNA): TGTGCCAGCAGCCCTACAGGGGAGGAGAACACCGGGGAGCTGTTTTTT. Encoded protein: CASSPTGEENTGELFF.

This clone was detected a few times. J is TRBJ2-5 and V is TRBV7-2; 8 positions agree with TRBD2. There are 19 residues in the CDR3. Germline CDR1 and CDR2: SGHTA and FQGNSA. V lost 0 bases, J lost 6 bases, and 18 bases stayed unmatched. CDR3 region: CASSLADISAGGAMKTQYF. Written as DNA, the CDR3 is TGTGCCAGCAGCTTAGCCGATATATCGGCGGGGGGCGCGATGAAGACCCAGTACTTC.